The present entry profiles one TCR beta chain with its context. The antigen remains unidentified. These data originate in a study of post-analysis software for immune sequencing data. CDR3 length: 16 amino acids. Germline CDR1 and CDR2: DFQATT and SNEGSKA (reference sequence). The V and J ends lost 0 bases and 5 bases respectively, with 17 bases between them. Each TCR beta cDNA library carried unique molecular identifiers. TCRdb reprocessed the PCR reads with MiXCR, giving one entry per CDR3 protein. This table has about 560,000 distinct CDR3 sequences, 44% appearing once. The study's findings and limits: Patients showed TRBV5-6, TRBV5-1 and TRBV20-1 among five TRBV segments more frequent than in controls. Multiple sclerosis patients had significantly lower normalized Chao1 diversity than controls.

Sequencing was carried out using blood. The sequence was collected from a girl under 18 with multiple sclerosis. The chain carries TRBV20-1 and TRBJ2-1; possibly TRBD1 for D (6 bases). CDR3 loop: CSARDLTGYPNNEQFF. The CDR3 DNA is TGCAGTGCTAGAGATCTGACAGGTTACCCCAACAATGAGCAGTTCTTC.